A single sample gave rise to the 9 T cell receptor beta chains below, sequenced in a study of blood T cells in healthy people across ages. The second PCR ran about 6 to 11 cycles with a sample-barcoded 5' primer and J-beta primers. Via MiXCR, TCRdb re-called the 5' RACE reads, giving one row per CDR3 protein. The repertoire holds 1.5 million to 2 million distinct CDR3 sequences, with 28% as singletons. Sequenced input: blood. The source is a woman aged 30 to 39 in good health.

The rearrangement joins TRBV6-1 to TRBJ2-7; TRBD2 is a possible D gene (6 bases). Germline assignment: CDR1 MNHNS and CDR2 SASEGT. With 8 bases removed from V and 0 bases from J, the gap between germline ends came to 14 bases. CDR3 size: 14 residues. This CDR3 reads CASGRDSSSYEQYF. The CDR3 region has the DNA TGTGCCAGCGGCCGGGACTCCAGCTCCTACGAGCAGTACTTC.

The rearrangement links TRBV29-1 to TRBJ1-1; 8 bases line up with TRBD1. The trim removed 6 bases at V and 4 bases at J, leaving 7 bases unmatched. Germline lookup yields CDR1 SQVTM and CDR2 ANQGSEA. The CDR3 contains 13 residues. The CDR3 DNA reads as TGCAGCGTCGCAGGGGGCTTGGGCACTGAAGCTTTCTTT. Protein sequence: CSVAGGLGTEAFF.

This clonotype came up many times. The J gene is TRBJ1-2, the V gene TRBV20-1, with 9 nucleotides matching TRBD1. The CDR3 is made up of 17 amino acids. V shed 0 bases, J shed 3 bases, and the junction held 11 bases outside the gene matches. Germline CDR1 and CDR2: DFQATT and SNEGSKA (reference sequence). Here the CDR3 reads CSARDLVTGGADYGYTF. The CDR3 nucleotides read TGCAGTGCTAGAGATCTCGTCACAGGGGGCGCGGACTATGGCTACACCTTC.

Comment on this clonotype: Sequence at one end of the junction differs from germline and may be a read error. This chain links TRBV12-3 or TRBV12-4 with TRBJ1-4; weak D call: TRBD1 (6 bases). The CDR3 contains 14 residues. The CDR3 sequence: CAGRGLGDGEKLFF. The CDR3, as DNA: TGTGCCGGCAGGGGCCTCGGCGATGGTGAAAAACTGTTTTTT.

Remarks on this clonotype: One end of the junction is discordant with germline, which a read error may explain. The chain uses TRBV28 and TRBJ1-1; maybe TRBD1 (6 bases). This CDR3 region has 14 residues. Germline CDR1 MDHEN, CDR2 SYDVKM. For the CDR3, the DNA is TGTGCCGGCAGTTCCCGGGACATCACATACGGAGCTTTCTTT. This sequence encodes CAGSSRDITYGAFF.

This clonotype was seen at least ten times. The chain couples TRBV4-2 to TRBJ1-5, with TRBD1 matching 7 bases. V dropped 1 base and J dropped 2; count of bases not matched to a gene: 5. The length of the CDR3 is 16 residues. Germline V lookup: CDR1 LGHNA, CDR2 YNFKEQ. The CDR3 bases are TGTGCCAGCAGCCAAGGGGAAGGGGGCGGCAATCAGCCCCAGCATTTT. It specifies CASSQGEGGGNQPQHF.

In its sample, this clonotype was seen many times. The chain has TRBV20-1 and TRBJ2-7; no definite D call. Germline V gene sequence: CDR1 DFQATT, CDR2 SNEGSKA (reference sequence). This CDR3 is built from 13 residues. V was shortened by 1 base and J by 2 bases, with 9 bases between the two germline ends. The CDR3: CSARVPGAYEQYF. The CDR3, as DNA: TGCAGTGCTAGAGTTCCTGGGGCCTACGAGCAGTACTTC.

This clonotype was found a few times. The chain joins TRBV24-1 to TRBJ2-3; 12 positions agree with TRBD2. Germline assignment: CDR1 KGHDR and CDR2 SFDVKD. V shed 4 bases and J 2 bases; nucleotides not matched to a gene: 3. This CDR3 has 16 residues. CDR3 loop: CATSDLAGGATDTQYF. In nucleotides, the CDR3 is TGTGCCACCAGTGACCTAGCGGGGGGGGCCACAGATACGCAGTATTTT.

This clonotype was counted a few times. The CDR3 sequence: CASVRTYSSYGYTF. Written as DNA, the CDR3 is TGTGCCAGCGTCCGGACCTATTCGTCCTATGGCTACACCTTC. V and J are TRBV6-1 and TRBJ1-2; D not resolved. CDR1 is MNHNS, CDR2 SASEGT, per germline. The V end lost 8 bases, the J end lost 4 bases, and 17 bases lay between the germline ends. This CDR3 spans 14 amino acids.